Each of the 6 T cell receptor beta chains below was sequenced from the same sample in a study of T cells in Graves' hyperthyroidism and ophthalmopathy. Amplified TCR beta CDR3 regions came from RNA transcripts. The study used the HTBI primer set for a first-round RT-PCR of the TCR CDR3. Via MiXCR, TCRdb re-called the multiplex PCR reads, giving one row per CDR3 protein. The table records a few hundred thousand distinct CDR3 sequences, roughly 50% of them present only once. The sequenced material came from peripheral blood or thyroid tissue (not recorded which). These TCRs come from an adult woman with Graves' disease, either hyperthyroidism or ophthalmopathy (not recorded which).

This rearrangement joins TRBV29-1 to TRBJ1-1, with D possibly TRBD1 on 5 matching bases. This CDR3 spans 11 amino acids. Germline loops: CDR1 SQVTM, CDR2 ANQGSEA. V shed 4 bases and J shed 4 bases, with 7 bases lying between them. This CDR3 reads CSVAGATEAFF. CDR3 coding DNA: TGCAGCGTTGCCGGGGCCACTGAAGCTTTCTTT.

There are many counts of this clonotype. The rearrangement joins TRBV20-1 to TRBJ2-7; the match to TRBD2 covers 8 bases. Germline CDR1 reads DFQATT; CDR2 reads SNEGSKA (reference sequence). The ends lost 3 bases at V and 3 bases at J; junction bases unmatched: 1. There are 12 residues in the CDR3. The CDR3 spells CSASGGVYEQYF. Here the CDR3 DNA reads TGCAGTGCTAGCGGGGGGGTCTACGAGCAGTACTTC.

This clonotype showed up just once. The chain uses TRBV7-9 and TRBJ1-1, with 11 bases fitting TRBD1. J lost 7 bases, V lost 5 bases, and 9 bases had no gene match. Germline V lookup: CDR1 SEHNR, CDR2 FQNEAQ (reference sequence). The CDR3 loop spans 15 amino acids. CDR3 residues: CASSPAGTGGSEAFF. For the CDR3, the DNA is TGTGCCAGCAGCCCAGCCGGGACAGGGGGGAGTGAAGCTTTCTTT. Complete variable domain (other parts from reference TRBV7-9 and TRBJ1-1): DTGVSQNPRHKITKRGQNVTFRCDPISEHNRLYWYRQTLGQGPEFLTYFQNEAQLEKSRLLSDRFSAERPKGSFSTLEIQRTEQGDSAMYLCASSPAGTGGSEAFFGQGTRLTVV.

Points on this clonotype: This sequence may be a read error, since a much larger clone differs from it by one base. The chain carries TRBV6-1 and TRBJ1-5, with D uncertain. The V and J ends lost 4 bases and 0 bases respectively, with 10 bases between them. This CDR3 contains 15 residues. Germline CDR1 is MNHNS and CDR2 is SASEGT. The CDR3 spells CASSGMFHSNQPQHF. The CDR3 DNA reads TGTGCCAGCAGTGGAATGTTCCATAGCAATCAGCCCCAGCATTTT.

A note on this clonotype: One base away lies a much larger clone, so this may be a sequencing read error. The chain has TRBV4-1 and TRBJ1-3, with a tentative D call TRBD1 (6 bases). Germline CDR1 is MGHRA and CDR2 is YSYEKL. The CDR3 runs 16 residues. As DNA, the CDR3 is TGCGCCAGCAGCGCCCCCGGGACAAGGCCTGGAAACGCCATATATTTT. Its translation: CASSAPGTRPGNAIYF.

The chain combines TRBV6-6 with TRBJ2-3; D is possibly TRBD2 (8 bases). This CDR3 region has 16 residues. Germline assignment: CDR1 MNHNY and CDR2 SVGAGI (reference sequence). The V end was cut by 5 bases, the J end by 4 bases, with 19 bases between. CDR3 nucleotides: TGTGCCAGCAGTATGGGGGACAGCGGGGGCGCAGATACGCAGTATTTT. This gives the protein CASSMGDSGGADTQYF.